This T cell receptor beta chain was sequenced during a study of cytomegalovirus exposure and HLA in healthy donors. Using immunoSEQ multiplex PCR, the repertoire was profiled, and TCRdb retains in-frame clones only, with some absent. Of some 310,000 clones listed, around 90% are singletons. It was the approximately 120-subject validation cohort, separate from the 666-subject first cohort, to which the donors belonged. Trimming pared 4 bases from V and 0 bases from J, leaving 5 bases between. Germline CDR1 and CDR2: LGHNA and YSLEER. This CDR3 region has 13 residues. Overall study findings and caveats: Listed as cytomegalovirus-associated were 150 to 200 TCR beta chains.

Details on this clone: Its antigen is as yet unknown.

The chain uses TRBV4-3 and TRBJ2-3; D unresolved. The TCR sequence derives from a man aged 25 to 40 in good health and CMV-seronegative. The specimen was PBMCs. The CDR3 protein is CASSRESTDTQYF. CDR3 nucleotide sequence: TGCGCCAGCAGCCGCGAAAGCACAGATACGCAGTATTTT.